This TCR beta chain appears in the sequencing data of a study of graft-versus-host responses after intestinal transplantation. Study at large: Recipients underwent multivisceral, liver-intestinal, or isolated intestinal transplants. Anti-thymocyte globulin induction was given to all recipients, followed by tacrolimus and steroids for three to four years.

General observations from the study: There were GvH clones found in recipient marrow, and some of them appeared first in ileum or blood.

The CDR3 contains 15 residues. In germline, CDR1 is SEHNR, CDR2 FQNEAQ (reference sequence). V gave up 3 bases and J gave up 10 bases; unmatched junction bases: 12. Repertoires were generated with immunoSEQ multiplex PCR, while TCRdb's copy carries only in-frame clones and drops some. The data show about 82,000 clones, with 75% to 95% seen just once and more than 0.095% held by the top ten. Only one count was recorded for this clone. Antigen unknown. Specimen: unstimulated CD4+ T cells sorted from spleen or lymph node cells, collected before intestinal transplant. This TCR was recovered from a human donor who received an intestinal transplant. The chain uses TRBV7-9 and TRBJ1-2, with TRBD1 matching 9 bases. CDR3 nucleotides: TGTGCCAGCAGCTTGGGGATGGGACAGGGTATTGACTACACCTTC. Its translation: CASSLGMGQGIDYTF.